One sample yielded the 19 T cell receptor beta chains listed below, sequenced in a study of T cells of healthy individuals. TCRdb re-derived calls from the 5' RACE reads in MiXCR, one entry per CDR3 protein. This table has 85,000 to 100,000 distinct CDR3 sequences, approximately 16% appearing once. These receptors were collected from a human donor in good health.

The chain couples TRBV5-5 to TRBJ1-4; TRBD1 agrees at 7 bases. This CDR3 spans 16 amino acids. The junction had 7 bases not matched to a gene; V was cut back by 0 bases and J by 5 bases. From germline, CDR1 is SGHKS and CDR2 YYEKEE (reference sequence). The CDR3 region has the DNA TGTGCCAGCAGCTTGGACCTGACAGGGCTAAATGAAAAACTGTTTTTT. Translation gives CASSLDLTGLNEKLFF.

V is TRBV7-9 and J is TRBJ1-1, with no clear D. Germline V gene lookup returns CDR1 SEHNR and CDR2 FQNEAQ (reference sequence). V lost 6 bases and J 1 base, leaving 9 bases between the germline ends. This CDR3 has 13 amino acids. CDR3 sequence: CASRQTQNTEAFF. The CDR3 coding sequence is TGTGCCAGCAGGCAGACACAGAACACTGAAGCTTTCTTT.

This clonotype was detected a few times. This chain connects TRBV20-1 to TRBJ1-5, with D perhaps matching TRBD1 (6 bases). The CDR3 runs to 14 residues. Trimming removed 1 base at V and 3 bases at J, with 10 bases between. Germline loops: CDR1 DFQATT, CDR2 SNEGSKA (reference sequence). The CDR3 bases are TGCAGTGCTAGAGTCTGGGACAACAATCAGCCCCAGCATTTT. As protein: CSARVWDNNQPQHF.

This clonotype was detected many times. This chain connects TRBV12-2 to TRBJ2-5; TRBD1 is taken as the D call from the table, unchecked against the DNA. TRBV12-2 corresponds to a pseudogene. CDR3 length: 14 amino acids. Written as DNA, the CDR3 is TGTGCAAGTCGATTGGGACAGACTCAAGAGACCCAGTACTTC. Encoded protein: CASRLGQTQETQYF.

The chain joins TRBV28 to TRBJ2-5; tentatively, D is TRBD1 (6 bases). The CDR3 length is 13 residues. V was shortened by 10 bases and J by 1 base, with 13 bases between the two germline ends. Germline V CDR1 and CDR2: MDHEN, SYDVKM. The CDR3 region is CATDQGPQETQYF. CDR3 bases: TGTGCCACCGATCAGGGGCCCCAAGAGACCCAGTACTTC.

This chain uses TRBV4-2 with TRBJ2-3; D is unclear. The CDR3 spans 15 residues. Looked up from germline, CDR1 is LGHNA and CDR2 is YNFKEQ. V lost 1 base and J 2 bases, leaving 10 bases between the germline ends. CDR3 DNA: TGTGCCAGCAGCCAAGTCTCTCTCAACACAGATACGCAGTATTTT. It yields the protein CASSQVSLNTDTQYF.

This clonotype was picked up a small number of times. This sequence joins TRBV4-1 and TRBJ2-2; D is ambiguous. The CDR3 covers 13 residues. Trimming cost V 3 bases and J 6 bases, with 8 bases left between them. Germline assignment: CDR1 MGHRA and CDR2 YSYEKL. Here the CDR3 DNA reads TGCGCCAGCAGCCAGCCCGGTGCCGGGGAGCTGTTTTTT. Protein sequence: CASSQPGAGELFF.

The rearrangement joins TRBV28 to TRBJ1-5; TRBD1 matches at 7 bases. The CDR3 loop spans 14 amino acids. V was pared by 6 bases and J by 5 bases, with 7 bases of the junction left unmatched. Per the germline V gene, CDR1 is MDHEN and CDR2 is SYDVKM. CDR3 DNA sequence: TGTGCCAGCAGCCAAGACAGGGTATATCAGCCCCAGCATTTT. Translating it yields CASSQDRVYQPQHF.

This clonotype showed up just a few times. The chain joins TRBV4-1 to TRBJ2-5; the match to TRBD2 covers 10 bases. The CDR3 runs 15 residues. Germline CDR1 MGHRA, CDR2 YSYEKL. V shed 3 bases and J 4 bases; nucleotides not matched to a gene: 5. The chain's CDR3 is CASSHLAGGRETQYF. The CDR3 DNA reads TGCGCCAGCAGCCATTTAGCGGGGGGACGAGAGACCCAGTACTTC.

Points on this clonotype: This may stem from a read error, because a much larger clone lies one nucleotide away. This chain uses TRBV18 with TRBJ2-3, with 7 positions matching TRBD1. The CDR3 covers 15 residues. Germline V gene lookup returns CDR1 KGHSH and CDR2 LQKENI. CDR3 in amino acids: CAGSPSVKGANTQYF. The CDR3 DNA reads TGTGCCGGCTCACCATCTGTGAAGGGGGCAAATACGCAGTATTTT.

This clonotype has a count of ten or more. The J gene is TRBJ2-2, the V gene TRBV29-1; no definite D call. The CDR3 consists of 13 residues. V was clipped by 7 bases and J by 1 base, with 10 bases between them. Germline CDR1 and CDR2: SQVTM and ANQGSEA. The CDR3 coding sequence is TGCAGCGCCACGTCGGTGAACACCGGGGAGCTGTTTTTT. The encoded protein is CSATSVNTGELFF.

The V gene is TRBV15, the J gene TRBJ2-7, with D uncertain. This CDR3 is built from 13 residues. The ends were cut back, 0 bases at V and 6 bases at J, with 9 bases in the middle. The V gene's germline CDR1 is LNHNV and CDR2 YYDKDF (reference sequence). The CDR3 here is CATSRDSSGEQYF. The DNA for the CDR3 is TGTGCCACCAGCAGAGATTCCTCCGGCGAGCAGTACTTC.

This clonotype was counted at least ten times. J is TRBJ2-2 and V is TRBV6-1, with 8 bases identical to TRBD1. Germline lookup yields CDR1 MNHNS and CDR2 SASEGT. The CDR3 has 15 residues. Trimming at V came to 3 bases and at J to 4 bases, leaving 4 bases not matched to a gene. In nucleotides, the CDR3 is TGTGCCAGCAGTGACAGGGGGCTTTCCACCGGGGAGCTGTTTTTT. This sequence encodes CASSDRGLSTGELFF.

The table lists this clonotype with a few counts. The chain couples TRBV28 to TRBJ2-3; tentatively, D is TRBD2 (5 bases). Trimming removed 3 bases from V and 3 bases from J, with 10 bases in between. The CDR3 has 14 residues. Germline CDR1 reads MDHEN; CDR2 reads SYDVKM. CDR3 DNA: TGTGCCAGCAGTTTTAGACTAAATACAGATACGCAGTATTTT. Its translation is CASSFRLNTDTQYF.

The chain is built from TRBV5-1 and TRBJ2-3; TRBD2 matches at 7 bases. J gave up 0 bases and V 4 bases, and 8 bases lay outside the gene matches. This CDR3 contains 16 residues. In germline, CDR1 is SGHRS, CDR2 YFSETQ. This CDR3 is CASSRLGGSSTDTQYF. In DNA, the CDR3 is TGCGCCAGCAGCCGTCTGGGGGGGAGTAGCACAGATACGCAGTATTTT.

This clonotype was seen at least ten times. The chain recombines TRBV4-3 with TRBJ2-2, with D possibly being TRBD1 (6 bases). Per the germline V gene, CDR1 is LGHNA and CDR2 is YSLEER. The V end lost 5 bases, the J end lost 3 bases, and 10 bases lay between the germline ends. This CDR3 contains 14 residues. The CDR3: CASSWNRDTGELFF. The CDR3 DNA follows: TGCGCCAGCAGCTGGAACAGGGACACCGGGGAGCTGTTTTTT.

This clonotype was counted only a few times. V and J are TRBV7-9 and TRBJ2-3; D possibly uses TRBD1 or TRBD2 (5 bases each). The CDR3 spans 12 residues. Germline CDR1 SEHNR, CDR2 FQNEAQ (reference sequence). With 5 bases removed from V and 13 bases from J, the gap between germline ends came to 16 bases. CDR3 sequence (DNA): TGTGCCAGCAGCGAACCGGGACCCCCAGAGTATTTT. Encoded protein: CASSEPGPPEYF.

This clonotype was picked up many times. CDR3 loop: CASKMTETNYGYTF. The DNA for the CDR3 is TGCGCCAGCAAAATGACAGAAACTAACTATGGCTACACCTTC. V is TRBV5-1 and J is TRBJ1-2; the D gene is possibly TRBD1 (5 bases). The CDR3 contains 14 residues. V was pared by 6 bases and J by 0 bases, with 12 bases between. Germline V gives CDR1 SGHRS, CDR2 YFSETQ.

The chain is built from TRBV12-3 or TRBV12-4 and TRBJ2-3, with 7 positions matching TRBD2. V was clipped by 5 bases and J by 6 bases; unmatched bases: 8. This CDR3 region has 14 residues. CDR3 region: CASSPGLTFDTQYF. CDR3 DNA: TGTGCCAGCAGTCCGGGACTAACGTTCGATACGCAGTATTTT.